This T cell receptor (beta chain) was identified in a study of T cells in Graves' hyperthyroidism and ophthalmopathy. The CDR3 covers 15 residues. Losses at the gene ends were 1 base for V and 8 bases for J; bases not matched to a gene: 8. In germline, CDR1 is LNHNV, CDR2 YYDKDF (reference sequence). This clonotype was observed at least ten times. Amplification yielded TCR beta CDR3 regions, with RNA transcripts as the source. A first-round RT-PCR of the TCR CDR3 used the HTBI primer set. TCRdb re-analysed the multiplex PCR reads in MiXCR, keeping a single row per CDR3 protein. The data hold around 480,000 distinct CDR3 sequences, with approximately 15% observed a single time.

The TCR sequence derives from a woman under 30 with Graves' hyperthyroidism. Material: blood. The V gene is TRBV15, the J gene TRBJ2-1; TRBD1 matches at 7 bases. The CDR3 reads CATSRVTKGADEQFF. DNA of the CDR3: TGTGCCACCAGCAGAGTCACGAAGGGGGCAGATGAGCAGTTCTTC.